Here is one T cell receptor (beta chain) with its context. Its antigen is still unknown. This sample is drawn from a study of identical twins. TCRdb called the 5' RACE reads again in MiXCR, with one record for every CDR3 protein. Here the sample spans hundreds of thousands of distinct CDR3 sequences, 11% to 15% being singletons. Germline values: CDR1 LNHNV, CDR2 YYDKDF (reference sequence). V was pared by 0 bases and J by 12 bases, with 9 bases between. This CDR3 region has 12 residues. Study-level findings and limits: There were fewer insertions in abundant cord blood beta clonotypes, but memory repertoires showed no such pattern. Model-predicted out-of-frame TCR alpha sharing fell below observed values in monozygotic twins.

This receptor was taken from a woman between 18 and 30 years old in good health. The V call is TRBV15, the J call TRBJ2-1; D not certain. Sequences were obtained from memory (CD45RO+) T cells sorted from blood. The CDR3 sequence is CATSRDRAGQFF. The DNA of the CDR3 is TGTGCCACCAGCAGAGATCGGGCAGGGCAGTTCTTC.